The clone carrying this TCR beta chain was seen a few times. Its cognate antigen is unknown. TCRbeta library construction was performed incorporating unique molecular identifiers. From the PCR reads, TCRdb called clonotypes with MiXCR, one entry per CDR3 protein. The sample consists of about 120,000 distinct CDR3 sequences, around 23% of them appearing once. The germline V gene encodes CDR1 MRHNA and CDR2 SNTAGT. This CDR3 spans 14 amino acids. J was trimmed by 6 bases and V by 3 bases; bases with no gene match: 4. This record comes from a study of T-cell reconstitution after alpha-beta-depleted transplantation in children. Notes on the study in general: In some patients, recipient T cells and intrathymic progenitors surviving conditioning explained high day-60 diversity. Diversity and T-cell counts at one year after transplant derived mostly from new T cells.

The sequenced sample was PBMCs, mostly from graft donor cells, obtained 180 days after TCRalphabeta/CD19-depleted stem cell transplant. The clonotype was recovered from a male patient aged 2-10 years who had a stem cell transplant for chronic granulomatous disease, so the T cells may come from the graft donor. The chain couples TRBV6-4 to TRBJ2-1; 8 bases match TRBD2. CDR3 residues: CASSDLGTSNEQFF. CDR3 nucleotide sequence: TGTGCCAGCAGTGATCTAGGGACTAGCAATGAGCAGTTCTTC.